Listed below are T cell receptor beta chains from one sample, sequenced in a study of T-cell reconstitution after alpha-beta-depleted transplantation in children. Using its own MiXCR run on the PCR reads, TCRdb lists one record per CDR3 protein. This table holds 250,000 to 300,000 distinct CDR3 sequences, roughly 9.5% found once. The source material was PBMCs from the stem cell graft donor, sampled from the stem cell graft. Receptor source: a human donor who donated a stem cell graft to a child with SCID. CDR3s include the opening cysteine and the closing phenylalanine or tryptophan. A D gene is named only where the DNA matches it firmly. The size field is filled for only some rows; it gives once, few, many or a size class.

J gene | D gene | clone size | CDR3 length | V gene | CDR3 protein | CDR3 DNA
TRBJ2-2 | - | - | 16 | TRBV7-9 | CASSPLEDKNTGELFF | TGTGCCAGCAGCCCGCTGGAGGACAAGAACACCGGGGAGCTGTTTTTT
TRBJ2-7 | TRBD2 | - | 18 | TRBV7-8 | CASSLVQSSGVLSYEQYF | TGTGCCAGCAGCTTAGTGCAATCTAGCGGGGTCCTTTCCTACGAGCAGTACTTC
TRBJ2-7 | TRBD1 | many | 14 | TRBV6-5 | CASSYYPGQDEQYF | TGTGCCAGCAGTTACTACCCGGGACAGGACGAGCAGTACTTC
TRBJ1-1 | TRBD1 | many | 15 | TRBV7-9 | CASSLGTGVNTEAFF | TGTGCCAGCAGCCTAGGGACAGGGGTGAACACTGAAGCTTTCTTT
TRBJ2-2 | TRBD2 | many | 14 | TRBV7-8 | CASSLGGGTGELFF | TGTGCCAGCAGCTTGGGCGGGGGCACCGGGGAGCTGTTTTTT
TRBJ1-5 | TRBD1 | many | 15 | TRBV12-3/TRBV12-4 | CASSLAGQGNQPQHF | TGTGCCAGCAGTTTAGCCGGACAGGGTAATCAGCCCCAGCATTTT
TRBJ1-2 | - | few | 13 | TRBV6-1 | CASSERDSYGYTF | TGTGCCAGCAGTGAACGGGATAGCTATGGCTACACCTTC
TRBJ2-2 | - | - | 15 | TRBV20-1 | CSARGGAPNTGELFF | TGCAGTGCTAGAGGTGGGGCCCCGAACACCGGGGAGCTGTTTTTT
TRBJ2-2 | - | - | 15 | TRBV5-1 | CASSLGTGNTGELFF | TGCGCCAGCAGCTTGGGGACCGGCAACACCGGGGAGCTGTTTTTT
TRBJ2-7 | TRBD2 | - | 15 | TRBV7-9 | CASSLVAGGNYEQYF | TGTGCCAGCAGCTTAGTAGCGGGGGGCAACTACGAGCAGTACTTC
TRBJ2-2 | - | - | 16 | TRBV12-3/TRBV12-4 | CASSLLTGPGTGELFF | TGTGCCAGCAGTTTGTTAACAGGACCGGGGACCGGGGAGCTGTTTTTT
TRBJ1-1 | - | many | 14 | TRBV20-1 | CSAREQNPNTEAFF | TGCAGTGCTAGAGAACAGAACCCCAACACTGAAGCTTTCTTT
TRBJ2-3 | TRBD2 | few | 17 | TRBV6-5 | CASSSFAGGPLADTQYF | TGTGCCAGCAGTTCATTTGCGGGGGGGCCACTGGCAGATACGCAGTATTTT
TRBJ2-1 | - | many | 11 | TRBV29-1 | CSVVGDNEQFF | TGCAGCGTTGTGGGTGACAATGAGCAGTTCTTC
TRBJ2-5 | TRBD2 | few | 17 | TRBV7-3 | CASSLGLAGGYQETQYF | TGTGCCAGCAGCTTAGGACTAGCGGGGGGCTACCAAGAGACCCAGTACTTC
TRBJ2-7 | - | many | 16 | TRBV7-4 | CASSLAYGGLPYEQYF | TGTGCCAGCAGCTTAGCTTACGGGGGTCTCCCCTACGAGCAGTACTTC
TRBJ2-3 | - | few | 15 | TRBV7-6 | CASSLSFSVADTQYF | TGTGCCAGCAGCTTAAGTTTCTCGGTTGCAGATACGCAGTATTTT
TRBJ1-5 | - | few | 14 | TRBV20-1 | CSAIAGGADQPQHF | TGCAGTGCCATCGCGGGGGGGGCAGATCAGCCCCAGCATTTT
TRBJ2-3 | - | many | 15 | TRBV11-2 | CASSLVGLNTDTQYF | TGTGCCAGCAGCTTAGTCGGACTCAACACAGATACGCAGTATTTT
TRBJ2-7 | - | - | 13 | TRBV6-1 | CASSELRGLEQYF | TGTGCCAGCAGTGAATTGCGAGGCCTCGAGCAGTACTTC
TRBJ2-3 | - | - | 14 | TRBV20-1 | CSARYSGSTDTQYF | TGCAGTGCTAGATACAGCGGGAGCACAGATACGCAGTATTTT
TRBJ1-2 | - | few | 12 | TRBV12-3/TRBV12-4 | CASSAGVSGYTF | TGTGCCAGCAGTGCAGGGGTTAGTGGCTACACCTTC
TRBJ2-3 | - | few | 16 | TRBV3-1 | CASSQDRGLQSDTQYF | TGTGCCAGCAGCCAAGATCGGGGGCTGCAATCGGATACGCAGTATTTT
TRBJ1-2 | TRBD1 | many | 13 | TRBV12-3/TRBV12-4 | CASRRGQVRVYTF | TGTGCCAGCAGGCGCGGACAGGTACGCGTCTACACCTTC
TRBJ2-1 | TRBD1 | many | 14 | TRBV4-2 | CASSQGTGISEQFF | TGTGCCAGCAGCCAAGGGACAGGGATTAGTGAGCAGTTCTTC
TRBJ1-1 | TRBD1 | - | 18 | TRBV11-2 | CASSDKPGGNIMNTEAFF | TGTGCCAGCAGCGACAAACCAGGGGGTAATATTATGAACACTGAAGCTTTCTTT
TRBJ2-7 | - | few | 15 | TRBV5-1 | CASSLGTPPRDEQYF | TGCGCCAGCAGCTTGGGGACACCGCCACGGGACGAGCAGTACTTC
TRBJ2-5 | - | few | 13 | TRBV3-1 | CASSQVDPGTQYF | TGTGCCAGCAGCCAAGTCGACCCCGGGACCCAGTACTTC
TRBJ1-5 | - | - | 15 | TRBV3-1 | CASSQDYNQNQPQHF | TGTGCCAGCAGCCAAGATTATAACCAAAATCAGCCCCAGCATTTT
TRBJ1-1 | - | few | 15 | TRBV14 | CASSFGAGVNTEAFF | -
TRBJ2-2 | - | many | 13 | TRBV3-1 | CASSQGTTGELFF | TGTGCCAGCAGCCAAGGGACCACCGGGGAGCTGTTTTTT
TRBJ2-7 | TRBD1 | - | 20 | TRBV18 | CASSQTGTGAKTRGTGEQYF | TGTGCCAGCTCACAAACCGGGACAGGAGCTAAGACACGTGGAACGGGCGAGCAGTACTTC
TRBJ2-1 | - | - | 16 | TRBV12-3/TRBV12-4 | CASNIFSGSSYNEQFF | TGTGCCAGCAATATCTTTAGCGGCTCTTCCTACAATGAGCAGTTCTTC
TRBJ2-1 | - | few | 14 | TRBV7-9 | CASSFPDGDNEQFF | TGTGCCAGCAGCTTTCCGGACGGTGACAATGAGCAGTTCTTC
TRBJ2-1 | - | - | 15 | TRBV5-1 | CASSREWGLSNEQFF | TGCGCCAGCAGCAGGGAGTGGGGTCTTAGCAATGAGCAGTTCTTC
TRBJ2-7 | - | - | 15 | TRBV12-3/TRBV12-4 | CASSPRKLGDNEQYF | TGTGCCAGCTCTCCGCGAAAGTTAGGGGATAACGAGCAGTACTTC
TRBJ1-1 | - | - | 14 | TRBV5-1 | CASSPQRQGTEAFF | TGCGCCAGCAGCCCCCAACGACAAGGAACTGAAGCTTTCTTT
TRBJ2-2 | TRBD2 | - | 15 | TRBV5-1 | CASSSVAGVAGELFF | TGCGCCAGCAGCAGTGTGGCGGGGGTCGCCGGGGAGCTGTTTTTT
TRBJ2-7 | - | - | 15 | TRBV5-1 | CASSTPGDDLYEQYF | TGCGCCAGCAGTACCCCCGGGGACGATCTCTACGAGCAGTACTTC
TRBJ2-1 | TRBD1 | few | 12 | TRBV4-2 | CASRTDRDQQFF | TGTGCCAGCAGAACTGACAGGGACCAGCAGTTCTTC
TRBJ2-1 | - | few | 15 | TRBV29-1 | CSVEEPASSYNEQFF | TGCAGCGTTGAAGAGCCCGCTAGCTCCTACAATGAGCAGTTCTTC
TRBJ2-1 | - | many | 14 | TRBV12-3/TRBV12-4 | CASSLASGVNEQFF | TGTGCCAGCAGTTTAGCATCTGGGGTAAATGAGCAGTTCTTC
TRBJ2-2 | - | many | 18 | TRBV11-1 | CASSSTMARDKDTGELFF | TGTGCCAGCAGCTCGACTATGGCCCGGGACAAGGACACCGGGGAGCTGTTTTTT
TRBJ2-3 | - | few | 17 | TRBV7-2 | CASSHPRGTEFTDTQYF | TGTGCCAGCAGCCACCCCAGAGGGACGGAGTTTACAGATACGCAGTATTTT
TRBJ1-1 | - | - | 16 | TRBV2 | CASSVAGVYSNTEAFF | TGTGCCAGCAGTGTGGCAGGGGTCTATTCGAACACTGAAGCTTTCTTT
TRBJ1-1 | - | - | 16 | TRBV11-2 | CAISPLGSGAGTEAFF | TGTGCCATCAGCCCCCTCGGATCAGGGGCGGGTACTGAAGCTTTCTTT
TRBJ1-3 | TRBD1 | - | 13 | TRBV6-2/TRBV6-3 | CASSGQGANTIYF | TGTGCCAGCAGCGGACAGGGAGCGAACACCATATATTTT
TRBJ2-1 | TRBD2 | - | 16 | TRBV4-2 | CASSQDWGGNYNEQFF | TGTGCCAGCAGCCAAGATTGGGGGGGGAACTACAATGAGCAGTTCTTC
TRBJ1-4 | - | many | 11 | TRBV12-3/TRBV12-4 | CASSPGGKLFF | TGTGCCAGCAGCCCGGGTGGAAAACTGTTTTTT
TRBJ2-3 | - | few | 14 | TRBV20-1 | CSARAGARADTQYF | TGCAGTGCTAGAGCCGGGGCACGCGCGGATACGCAGTATTTT
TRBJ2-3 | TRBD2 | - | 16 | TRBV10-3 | CAISGGAGGSTDTQYF | TGTGCCATCAGTGGCGGCGCGGGGGGGAGCACAGATACGCAGTATTTT
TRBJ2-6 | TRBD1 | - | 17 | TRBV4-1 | CASSQARTGVGANVLTF | TGCGCCAGCAGCCAGGCCCGGACAGGGGTTGGGGCCAACGTCCTGACTTTC
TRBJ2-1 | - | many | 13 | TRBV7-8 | CASSPLLGDEQFF | TGTGCCAGCAGCCCCCTTCTCGGGGATGAGCAGTTCTTC
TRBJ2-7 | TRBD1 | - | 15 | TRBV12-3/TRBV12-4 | CASSLRDRGGYEQYF | TGTGCCAGCAGTTTACGCGACAGGGGCGGGTACGAGCAGTACTTC
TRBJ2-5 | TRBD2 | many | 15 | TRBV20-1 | CSASLAGGTQETQYF | TGCAGTGCTAGCCTAGCGGGGGGAACCCAAGAGACCCAGTACTTC
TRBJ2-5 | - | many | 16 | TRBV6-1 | CASSQTQGKGQETQYF | TGTGCCAGCAGCCAAACCCAGGGGAAGGGGCAAGAGACCCAGTACTTC
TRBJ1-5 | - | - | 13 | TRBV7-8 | CASSLDRNQPQHF | TGTGCCAGCAGCTTAGACCGGAATCAGCCCCAGCATTTT
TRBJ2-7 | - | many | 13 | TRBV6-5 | CASSYDSSNFAIF | TGTGCCAGCAGTTATGACAGCTCCAACTTCGCAATCTTC